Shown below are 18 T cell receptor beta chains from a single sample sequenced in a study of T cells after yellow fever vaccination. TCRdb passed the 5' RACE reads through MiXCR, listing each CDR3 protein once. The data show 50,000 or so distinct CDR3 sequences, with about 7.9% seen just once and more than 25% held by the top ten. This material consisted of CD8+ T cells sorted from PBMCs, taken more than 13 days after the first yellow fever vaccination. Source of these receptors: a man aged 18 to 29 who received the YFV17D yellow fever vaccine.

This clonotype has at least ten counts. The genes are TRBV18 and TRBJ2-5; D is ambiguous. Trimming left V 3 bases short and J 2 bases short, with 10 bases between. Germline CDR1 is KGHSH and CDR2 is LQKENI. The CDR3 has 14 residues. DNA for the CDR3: TGTGCCAGCTCACCTAAGGTGGCTCAAGAGACCCAGTACTTC. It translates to CASSPKVAQETQYF.

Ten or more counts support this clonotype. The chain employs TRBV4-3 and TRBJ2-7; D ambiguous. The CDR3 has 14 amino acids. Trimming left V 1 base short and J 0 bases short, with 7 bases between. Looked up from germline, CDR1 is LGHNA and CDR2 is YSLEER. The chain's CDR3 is CASSQVVSSYEQYF. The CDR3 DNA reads TGCGCCAGCAGCCAAGTTGTCAGCTCCTACGAGCAGTACTTC.

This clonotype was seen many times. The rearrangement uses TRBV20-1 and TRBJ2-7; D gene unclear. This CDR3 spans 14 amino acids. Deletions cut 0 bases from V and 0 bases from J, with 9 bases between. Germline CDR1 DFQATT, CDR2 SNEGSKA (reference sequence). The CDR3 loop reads CSAREHISSYEQYV. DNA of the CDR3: TGCAGTGCTAGAGAGCATATCAGCTCCTACGAGCAGTACGTC.

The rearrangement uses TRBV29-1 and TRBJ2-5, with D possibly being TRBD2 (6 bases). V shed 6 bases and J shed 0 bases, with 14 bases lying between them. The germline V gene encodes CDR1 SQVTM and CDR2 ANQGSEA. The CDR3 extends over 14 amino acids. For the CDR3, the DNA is TGCAGCGTATCGGGACTTTCGTACCAAGAGACCCAGTACTTC. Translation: CSVSGLSYQETQYF.

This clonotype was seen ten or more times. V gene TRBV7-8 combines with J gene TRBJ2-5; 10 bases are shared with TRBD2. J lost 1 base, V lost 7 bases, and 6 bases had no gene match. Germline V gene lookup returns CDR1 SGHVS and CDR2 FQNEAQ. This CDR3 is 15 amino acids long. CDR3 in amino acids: CASTRTSGSQETQYF. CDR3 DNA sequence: TGTGCCAGCACTCGGACTAGCGGTTCCCAAGAGACCCAGTACTTC. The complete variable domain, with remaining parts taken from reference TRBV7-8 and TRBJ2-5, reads GAGVSQSPRYKVAKRGQDVALRCDPISGHVSLFWYQQALGQGPEFLTYFQNEAQLDKSGLPSDRFFAERPEGSVSTLKIQRTQQEDSAVYLCASTRTSGSQETQYFGPGTRLLVL.

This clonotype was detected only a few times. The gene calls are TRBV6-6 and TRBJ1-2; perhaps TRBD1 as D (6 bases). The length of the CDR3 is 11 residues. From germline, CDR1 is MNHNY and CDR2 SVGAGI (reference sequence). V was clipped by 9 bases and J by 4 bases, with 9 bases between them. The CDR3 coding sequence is TGTGCCAGTCAGGGGATCTATGGCTACACCTTC. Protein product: CASQGIYGYTF.

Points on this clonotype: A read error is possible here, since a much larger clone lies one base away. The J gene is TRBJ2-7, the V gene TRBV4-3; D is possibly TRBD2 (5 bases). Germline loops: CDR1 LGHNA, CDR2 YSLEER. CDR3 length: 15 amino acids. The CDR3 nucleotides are TGCGCCAGCAGCCAAGGAACGGGAAGCTCCTACGGGCAGTACTTC. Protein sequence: CASSQGTGSSYGQYF.

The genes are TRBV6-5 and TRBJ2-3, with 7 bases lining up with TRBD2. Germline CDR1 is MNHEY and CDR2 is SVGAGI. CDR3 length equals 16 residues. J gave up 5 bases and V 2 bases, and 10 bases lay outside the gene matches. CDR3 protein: CASSYGAGPGGDTQYF. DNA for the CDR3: TGTGCCAGCAGTTACGGGGCCGGACCGGGGGGAGATACGCAGTATTTT.

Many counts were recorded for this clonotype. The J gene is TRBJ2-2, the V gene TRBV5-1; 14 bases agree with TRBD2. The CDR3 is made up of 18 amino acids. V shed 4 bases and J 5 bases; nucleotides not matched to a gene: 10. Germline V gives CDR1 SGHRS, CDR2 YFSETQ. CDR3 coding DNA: TGCGCCAGCAGCCCCTTCGGGACTAGCGGGGGAGGAACCGGGGAGCTGTTTTTT. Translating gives CASSPFGTSGGGTGELFF.

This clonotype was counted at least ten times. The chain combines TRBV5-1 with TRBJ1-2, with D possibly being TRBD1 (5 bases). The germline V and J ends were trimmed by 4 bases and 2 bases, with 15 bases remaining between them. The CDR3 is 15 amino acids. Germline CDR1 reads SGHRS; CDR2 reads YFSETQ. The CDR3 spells CASSLAGGWNYGYTF. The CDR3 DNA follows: TGCGCCAGCAGCCTGGCGGGGGGATGGAACTATGGCTACACCTTC.

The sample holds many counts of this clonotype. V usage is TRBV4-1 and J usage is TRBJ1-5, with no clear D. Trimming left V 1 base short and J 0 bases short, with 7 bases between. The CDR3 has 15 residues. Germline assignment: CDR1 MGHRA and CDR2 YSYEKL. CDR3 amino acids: CASSQVDNSNQPQHF. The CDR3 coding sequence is TGCGCCAGCAGCCAAGTGGATAATAGCAATCAGCCCCAGCATTTT.

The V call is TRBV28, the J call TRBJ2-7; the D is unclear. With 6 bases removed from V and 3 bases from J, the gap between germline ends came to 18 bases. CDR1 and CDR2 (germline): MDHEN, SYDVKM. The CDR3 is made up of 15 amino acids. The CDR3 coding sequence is TGTGCCAGCAGGCCTAACAGAAACAGATACTACGAGCAGTACGTC. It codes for CASRPNRNRYYEQYV.

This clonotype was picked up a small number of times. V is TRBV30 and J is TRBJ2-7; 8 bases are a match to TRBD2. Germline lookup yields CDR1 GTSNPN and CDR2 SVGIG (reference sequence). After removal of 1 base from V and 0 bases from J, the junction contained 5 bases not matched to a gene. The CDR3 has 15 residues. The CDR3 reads CAWSGERGSSYEQYF. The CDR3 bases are TGTGCCTGGAGTGGAGAGCGGGGGAGCTCCTACGAGCAGTACTTC. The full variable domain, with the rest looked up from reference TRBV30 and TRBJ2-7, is SQTIHQWPATLVQPVGSPLSLECTVEGTSNPNLYWYRQAAGRGLQLLFYSVGIGQISSEVPQNLSASRPQDRQFILSSKKLLLSDSGFYLCAWSGERGSSYEQYFGPGTRLTVT.

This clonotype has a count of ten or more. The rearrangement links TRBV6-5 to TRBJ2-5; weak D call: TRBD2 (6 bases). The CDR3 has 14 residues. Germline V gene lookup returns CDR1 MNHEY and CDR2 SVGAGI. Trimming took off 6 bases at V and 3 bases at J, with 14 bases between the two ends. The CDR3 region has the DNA TGTGCCAGCAGCAACGTCCCGGGGGAAGAGACCCAGTACTTC. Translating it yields CASSNVPGEETQYF.

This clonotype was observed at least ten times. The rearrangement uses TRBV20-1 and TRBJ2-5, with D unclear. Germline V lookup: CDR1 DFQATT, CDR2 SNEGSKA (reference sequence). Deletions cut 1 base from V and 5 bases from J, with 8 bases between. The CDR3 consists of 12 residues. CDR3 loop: CSARVGSETQYF. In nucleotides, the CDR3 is TGCAGTGCTAGAGTGGGTAGTGAGACCCAGTACTTC.

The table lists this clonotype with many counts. Written as DNA, the CDR3 is TGTGCCAGCAGCTATCGGGACTGGCCCTACAATGAGCAGTTCTTC. Translated: CASSYRDWPYNEQFF. V usage is TRBV7-9 and J usage is TRBJ2-1; tentatively, D is TRBD2 (6 bases). Germline assignment: CDR1 SEHNR and CDR2 FQNEAQ (reference sequence). CDR3 length: 15 residues. The ends were cut back, 4 bases at V and 2 bases at J, with 12 bases in the middle.

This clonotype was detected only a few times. CDR3 bases: TGTGCCAGCAGCTTAGCGCCTAGCGGGGGGTACACCGGGGAGCTGTTTTTT. Protein: CASSLAPSGGYTGELFF. The gene calls are TRBV7-2 and TRBJ2-2; the match to TRBD2 covers 11 bases. CDR3 length: 17 amino acids. Unmatched junction bases numbered 3, after V lost 0 bases and J lost 3 bases. Germline lookup yields CDR1 SGHTA and CDR2 FQGNSA.

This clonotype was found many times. CDR3: CASSQPRTSTDTQYF. The CDR3 DNA reads as TGTGCCAGCAGCCAACCCCGGACTAGCACAGATACGCAGTATTTT. The gene calls are TRBV14 and TRBJ2-3; possible D gene TRBD2, 5 bases. The V and J ends lost 2 bases and 0 bases respectively, with 9 bases between them. Germline loops: CDR1 SGHDN, CDR2 FVKESK. This CDR3 has 15 residues.